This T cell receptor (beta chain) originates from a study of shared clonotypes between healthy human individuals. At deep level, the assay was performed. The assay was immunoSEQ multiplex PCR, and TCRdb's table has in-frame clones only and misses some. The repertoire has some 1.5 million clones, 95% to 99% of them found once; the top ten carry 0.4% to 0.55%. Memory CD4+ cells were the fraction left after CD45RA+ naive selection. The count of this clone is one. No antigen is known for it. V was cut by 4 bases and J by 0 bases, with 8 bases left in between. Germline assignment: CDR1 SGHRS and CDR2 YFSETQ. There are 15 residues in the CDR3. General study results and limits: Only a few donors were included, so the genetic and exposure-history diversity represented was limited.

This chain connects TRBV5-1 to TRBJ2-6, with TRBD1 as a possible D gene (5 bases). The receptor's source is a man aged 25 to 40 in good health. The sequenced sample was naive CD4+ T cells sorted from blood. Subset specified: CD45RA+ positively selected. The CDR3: CASSQDSSGANVLTF. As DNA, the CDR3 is TGCGCCAGCAGCCAAGACAGCTCTGGGGCCAACGTCCTGACTTTC. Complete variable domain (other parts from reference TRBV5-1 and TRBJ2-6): KAGVTQTPRYLIKTRGQQVTLSCSPISGHRSVSWYQQTPGQGLQFLFEYFSETQRNKGNFPGRFSGRQFSNSRSEMNVSTLELGDSALYLCASSQDSSGANVLTFGAGSRLTVL.